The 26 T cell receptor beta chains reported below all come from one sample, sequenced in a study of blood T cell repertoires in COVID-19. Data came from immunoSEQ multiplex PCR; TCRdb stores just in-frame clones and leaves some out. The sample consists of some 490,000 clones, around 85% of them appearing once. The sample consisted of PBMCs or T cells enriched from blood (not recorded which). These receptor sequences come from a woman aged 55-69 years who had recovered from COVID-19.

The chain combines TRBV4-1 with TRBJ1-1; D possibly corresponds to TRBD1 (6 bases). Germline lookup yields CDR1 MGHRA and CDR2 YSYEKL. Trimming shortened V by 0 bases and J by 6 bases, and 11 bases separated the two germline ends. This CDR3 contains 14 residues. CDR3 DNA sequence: TGCGCCAGCAGCCAAGAAGGGGGATGGGCTGAAGCTTTCTTT. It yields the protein CASSQEGGWAEAFF.

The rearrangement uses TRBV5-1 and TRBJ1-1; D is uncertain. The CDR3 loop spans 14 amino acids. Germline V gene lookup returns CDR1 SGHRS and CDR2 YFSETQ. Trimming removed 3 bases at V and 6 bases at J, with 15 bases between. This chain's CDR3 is CASSSGEWVAEAFF. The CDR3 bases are TGCGCCAGCAGCTCCGGGGAGTGGGTAGCTGAAGCTTTCTTT.

The CDR3 DNA is TGTGCCAGCAGCCAAGGGTCGGCGGGGGGCCTAAATGAGCAGTTCTTC. Encoded protein: CASSQGSAGGLNEQFF. The J gene is TRBJ2-1, the V gene TRBV3-1 (or the pseudogene TRBV3-2), with 8 bases lining up with TRBD2. V lost 1 base and J lost 7; bases outside the gene matches: 9. CDR1 LGHDT and CDR2 YNNKEL come from the germline V gene (reference sequence). CDR3 length: 16 residues.

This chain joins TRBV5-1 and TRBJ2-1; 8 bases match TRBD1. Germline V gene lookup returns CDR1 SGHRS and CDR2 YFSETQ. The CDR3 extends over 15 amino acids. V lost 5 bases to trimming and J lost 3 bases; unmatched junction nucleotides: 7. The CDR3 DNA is TGCGCCAGCAGAGGAACAGGGGGGTACTACAATGAGCAGTTCTTC. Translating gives CASRGTGGYYNEQFF.

The CDR3 DNA reads TGTGCCAGCAGCTTCTTAGGGACAGGGGGTAAGAACACTGAAGCTTTCTTT. Its translation: CASSFLGTGGKNTEAFF. J is TRBJ1-1 and V is TRBV5-8; 11 positions agree with TRBD1. V was pared by 2 bases and J by 1 base, with 7 bases of the junction left unmatched. Germline V gives CDR1 SGHTS, CDR2 YDEGEE. The CDR3 is 17 amino acids.

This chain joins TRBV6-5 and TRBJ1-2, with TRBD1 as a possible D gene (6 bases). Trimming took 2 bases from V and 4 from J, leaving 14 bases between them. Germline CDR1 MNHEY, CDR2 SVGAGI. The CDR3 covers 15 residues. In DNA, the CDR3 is TGTGCCAGCAGTTACCTGGACGGGACATCCTATGGCTACACCTTC. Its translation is CASSYLDGTSYGYTF.

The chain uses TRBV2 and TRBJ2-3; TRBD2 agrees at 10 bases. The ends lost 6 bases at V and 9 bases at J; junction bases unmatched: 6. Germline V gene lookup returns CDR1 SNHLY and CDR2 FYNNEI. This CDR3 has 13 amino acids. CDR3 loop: CASRLAGGSTQYF. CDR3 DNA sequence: TGTGCCAGCAGGTTAGCGGGGGGTTCCACGCAGTATTTT.

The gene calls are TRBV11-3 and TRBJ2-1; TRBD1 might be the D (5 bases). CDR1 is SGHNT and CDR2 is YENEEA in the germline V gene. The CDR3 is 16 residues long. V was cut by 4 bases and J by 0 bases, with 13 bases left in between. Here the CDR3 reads CASSWALGHSYNEQFF. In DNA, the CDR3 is TGTGCCAGCAGCTGGGCGTTGGGGCACTCCTACAATGAGCAGTTCTTC.

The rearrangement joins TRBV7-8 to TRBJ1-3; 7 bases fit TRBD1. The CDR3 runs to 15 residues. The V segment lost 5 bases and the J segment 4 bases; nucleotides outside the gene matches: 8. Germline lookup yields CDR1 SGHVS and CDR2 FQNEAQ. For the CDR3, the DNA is TGTGCCAGCAGCGCTACAGGGGTCCAGGGAAACACCATATATTTT. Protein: CASSATGVQGNTIYF.

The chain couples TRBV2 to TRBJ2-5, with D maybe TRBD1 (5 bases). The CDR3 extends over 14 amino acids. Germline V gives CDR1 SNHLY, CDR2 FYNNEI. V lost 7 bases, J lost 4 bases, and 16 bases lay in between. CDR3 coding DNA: TGTGCCAGCACGAAGGGCAGGGCCCCAGAGACCCAGTACTTC. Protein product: CASTKGRAPETQYF.

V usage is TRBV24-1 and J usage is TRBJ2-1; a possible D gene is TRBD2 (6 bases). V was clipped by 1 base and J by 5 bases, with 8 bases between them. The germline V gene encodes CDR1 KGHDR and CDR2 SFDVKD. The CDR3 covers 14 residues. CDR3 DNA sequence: TGTGCCACCAGTGATTTCGGGAGAGACAATGAGCAGTTCTTC. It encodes CATSDFGRDNEQFF.

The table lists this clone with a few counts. CDR3 region: CASSSQNRGHEKLFF. DNA for the CDR3: TGTGCCAGCAGTTCCCAAAACAGGGGGCACGAAAAACTGTTTTTT. This chain uses TRBV28 with TRBJ1-4; 9 bases agree with TRBD1. CDR1 is MDHEN, CDR2 SYDVKM, per germline. V dropped 4 bases and J dropped 8; count of bases not matched to a gene: 8. The CDR3 is 15 amino acids. Complete variable domain (other parts from reference TRBV28 and TRBJ1-4): DVKVTQSSRYLVKRTGEKVFLECVQDMDHENMFWYRQDPGLGLRLIYFSYDVKMKEKGDIPEGYSVSREKKERFSLILESASTNQTSMYLCASSSQNRGHEKLFFGSGTQLSVL.

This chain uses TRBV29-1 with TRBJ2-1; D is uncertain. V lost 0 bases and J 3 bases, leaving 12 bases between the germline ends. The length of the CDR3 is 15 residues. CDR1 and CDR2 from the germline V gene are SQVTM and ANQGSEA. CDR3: CSVEETGGGYNEQFF. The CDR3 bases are TGCAGCGTTGAAGAAACTGGCGGTGGCTACAATGAGCAGTTCTTC.

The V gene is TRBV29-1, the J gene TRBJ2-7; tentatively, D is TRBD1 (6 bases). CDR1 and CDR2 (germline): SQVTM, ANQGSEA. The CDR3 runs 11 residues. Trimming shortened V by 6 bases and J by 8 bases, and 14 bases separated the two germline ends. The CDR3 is CSVFSGDQQYF. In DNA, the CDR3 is TGCAGCGTCTTCTCAGGGGACCAGCAGTACTTC.

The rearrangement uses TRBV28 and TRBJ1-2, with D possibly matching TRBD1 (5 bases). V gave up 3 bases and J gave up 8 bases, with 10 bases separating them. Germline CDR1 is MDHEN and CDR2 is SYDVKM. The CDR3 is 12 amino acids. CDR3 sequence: CASSFPGGGYTF. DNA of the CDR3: TGTGCCAGCAGTTTCCCCGGGGGAGGCTACACCTTC.

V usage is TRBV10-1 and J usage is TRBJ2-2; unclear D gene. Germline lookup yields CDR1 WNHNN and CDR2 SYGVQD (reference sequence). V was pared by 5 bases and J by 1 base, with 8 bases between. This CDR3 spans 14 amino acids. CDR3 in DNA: TGCGCCAGCAGTCGAACACGGAACACCGGGGAGCTGTTTTTT. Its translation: CASSRTRNTGELFF.

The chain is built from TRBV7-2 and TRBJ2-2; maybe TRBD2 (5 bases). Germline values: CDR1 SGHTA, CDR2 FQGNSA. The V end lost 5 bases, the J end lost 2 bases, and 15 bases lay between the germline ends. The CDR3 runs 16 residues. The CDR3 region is CASSGGWQLNTGELFF. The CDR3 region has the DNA TGTGCCAGCAGCGGAGGCTGGCAGCTCAACACCGGGGAGCTGTTTTTT.

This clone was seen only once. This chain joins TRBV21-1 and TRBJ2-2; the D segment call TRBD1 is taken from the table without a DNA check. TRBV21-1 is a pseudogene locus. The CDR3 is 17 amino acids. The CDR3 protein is CASSKGEGGPNTGELFF. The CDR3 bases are TGTGCCAGCAGCAAAGGCGAAGGGGGTCCGAACACCGGGGAGCTGTTTTTT.

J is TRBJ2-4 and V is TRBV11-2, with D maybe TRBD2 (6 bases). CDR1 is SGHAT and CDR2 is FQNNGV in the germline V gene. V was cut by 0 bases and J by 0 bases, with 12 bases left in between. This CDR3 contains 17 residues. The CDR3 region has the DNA TGTGCCAGCAGCTTAGATTTCGGGGGACTAGCCAAAAACATTCAGTACTTC. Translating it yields CASSLDFGGLAKNIQYF.

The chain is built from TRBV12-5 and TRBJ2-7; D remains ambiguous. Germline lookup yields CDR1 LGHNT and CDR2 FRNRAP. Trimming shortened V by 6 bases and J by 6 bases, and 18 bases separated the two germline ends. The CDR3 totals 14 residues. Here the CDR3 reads CASGLSGPQSEQYV. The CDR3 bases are TGTGCTAGTGGCCTGTCTGGTCCGCAGTCCGAGCAGTACGTC.

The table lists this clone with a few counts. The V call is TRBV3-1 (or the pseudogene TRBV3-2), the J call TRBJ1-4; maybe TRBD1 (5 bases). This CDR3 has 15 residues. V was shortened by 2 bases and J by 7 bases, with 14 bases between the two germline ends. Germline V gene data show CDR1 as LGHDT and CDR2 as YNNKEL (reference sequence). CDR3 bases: TGTGCCAGCAGCCAACAGGGCCAGGGTAGTGAAAAACTGTTTTTT. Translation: CASSQQGQGSEKLFF.

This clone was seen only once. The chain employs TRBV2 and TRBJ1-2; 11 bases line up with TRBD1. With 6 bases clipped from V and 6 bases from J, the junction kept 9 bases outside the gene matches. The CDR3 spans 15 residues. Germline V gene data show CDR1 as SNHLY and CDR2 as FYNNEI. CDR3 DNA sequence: TGTGCCAGCAGGGAACGGGACAGGGGGACAAATGGCTACACCTTC. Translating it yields CASRERDRGTNGYTF.

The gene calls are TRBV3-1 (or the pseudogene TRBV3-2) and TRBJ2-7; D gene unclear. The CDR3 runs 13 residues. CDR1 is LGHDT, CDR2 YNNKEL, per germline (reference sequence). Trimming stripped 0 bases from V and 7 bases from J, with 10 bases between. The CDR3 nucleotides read TGTGCCAGCAGCCAAGATGTAGTCCGGGAGCAGTACTTC. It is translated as CASSQDVVREQYF.

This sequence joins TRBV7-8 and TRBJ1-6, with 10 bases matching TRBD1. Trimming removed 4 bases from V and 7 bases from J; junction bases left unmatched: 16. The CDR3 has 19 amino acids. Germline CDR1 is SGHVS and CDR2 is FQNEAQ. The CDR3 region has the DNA TGTGCCAGCAGCTCGTACGAGCCGGGACAGGGGAGTAGAAATTCACCCCTCCACTTT. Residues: CASSSYEPGQGSRNSPLHF.

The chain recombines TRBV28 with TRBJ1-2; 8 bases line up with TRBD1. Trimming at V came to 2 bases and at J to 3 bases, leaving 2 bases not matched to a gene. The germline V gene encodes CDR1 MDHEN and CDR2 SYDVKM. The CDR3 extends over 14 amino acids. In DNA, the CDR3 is TGTGCCAGCAGTTTAGACAGGGGAGACTATGGCTACACCTTC. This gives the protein CASSLDRGDYGYTF.

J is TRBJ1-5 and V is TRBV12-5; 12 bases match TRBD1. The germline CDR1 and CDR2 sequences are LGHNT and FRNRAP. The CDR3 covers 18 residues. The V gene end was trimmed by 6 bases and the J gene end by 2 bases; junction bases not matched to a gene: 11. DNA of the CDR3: TGTGCTAGTGGGCCTCCGGGACAGGGGGCGCCCGGCAATCAGCCCCAGCATTTT. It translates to CASGPPGQGAPGNQPQHF.